This T cell receptor beta chain derives from a study of chemoradiotherapy in HPV16-positive cancers. Study results and limitations: HPV-responsive T-cell expansion during chemoradiotherapy was linked to improved recurrence-free survival in HPV16-positive patients.

About this clone: No antigen is known for it.

Assay used: immunoSEQ multiplex PCR; TCRdb lists only in-frame clones, some missing. The table includes fewer than 18,000 clones, roughly 79% detected once. This CDR3 region has 14 residues. Germline assignment: CDR1 MNHNS and CDR2 SASEGT. Trimming took 8 bases from V and 1 from J; bases not matched to a gene: 8. This chain connects TRBV6-1 to TRBJ2-7, with 7 nucleotides matching TRBD2. The source of this sequence is a human donor with HPV-associated anogenital cancer. Sampling was performed from a patient who underwent chemoradiotherapy. The CDR3 nucleotides read TGTGCCAGCGATTCTAGCGGTGGATCCTACGAGCAGTACTTC. Protein product: CASDSSGGSYEQYF.